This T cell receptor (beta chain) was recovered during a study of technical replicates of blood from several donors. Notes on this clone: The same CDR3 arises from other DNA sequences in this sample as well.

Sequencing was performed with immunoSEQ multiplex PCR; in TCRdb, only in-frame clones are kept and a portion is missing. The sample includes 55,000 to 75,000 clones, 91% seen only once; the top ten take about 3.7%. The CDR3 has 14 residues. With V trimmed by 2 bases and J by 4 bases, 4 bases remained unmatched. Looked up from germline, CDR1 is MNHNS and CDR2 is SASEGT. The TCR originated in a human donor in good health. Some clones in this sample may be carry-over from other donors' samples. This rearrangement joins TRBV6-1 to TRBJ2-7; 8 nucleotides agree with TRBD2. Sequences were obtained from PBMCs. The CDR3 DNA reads TGTGCCAGCAGTGAACTAGCGGGCGGGTACGAGCAGTACTTC. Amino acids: CASSELAGGYEQYF.